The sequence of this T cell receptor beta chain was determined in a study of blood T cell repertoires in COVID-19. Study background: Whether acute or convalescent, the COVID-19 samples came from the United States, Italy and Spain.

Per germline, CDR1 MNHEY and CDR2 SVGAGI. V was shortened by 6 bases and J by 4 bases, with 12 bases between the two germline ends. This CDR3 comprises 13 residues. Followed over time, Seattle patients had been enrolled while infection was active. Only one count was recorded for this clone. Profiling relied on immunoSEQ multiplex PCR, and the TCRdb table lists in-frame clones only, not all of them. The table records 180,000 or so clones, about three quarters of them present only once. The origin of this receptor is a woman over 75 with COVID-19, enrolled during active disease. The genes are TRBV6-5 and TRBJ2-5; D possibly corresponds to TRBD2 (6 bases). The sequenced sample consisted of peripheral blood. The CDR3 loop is CASRLAPSETQYF. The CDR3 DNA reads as TGTGCCAGCAGACTAGCTCCCTCAGAGACCCAGTACTTC.